Listed here are 29 T cell receptor beta chains from one sample, sequenced in a study of human T cells and chemical hapten exposure. TCRdb re-called the RACE reads with MiXCR, one entry per CDR3 protein. The table has approximately 350,000 distinct CDR3 sequences, around 6% seen once; the top ten hold roughly 5.4%. Time point meaning: patch test 2, 6 weeks after DPC sensitization. The treatment: therapeutic diphenylcyclopropenone sensitization with weekly scalp DPC. Sequences were derived from whole blood, sampled in connection with sensitization to the hapten diphenylcyclopropenone (DPC). These receptors all stem from a woman under 30 with alopecia areata. Some clones in this sample may be carry-over from other donors' samples.

This clonotype came up a few times. V and J are TRBV6-5 and TRBJ1-2, with 9 bases that match TRBD1. CDR3 length: 14 residues. Trimming cost V 6 bases and J 6 bases; bases outside gene matches: 8. CDR1 and CDR2 from the germline V gene are MNHEY and SVGAGI. CDR3 nucleotides: TGTGCCAGCAGCCGGGGACAGGGAGGCAATGGCTACACCTTC. Protein: CASSRGQGGNGYTF.

This clonotype appeared a few times. CDR3 protein: CASRGPSGGAEDTQYF. The CDR3 nucleotides are TGTGCCAGCAGAGGTCCTAGCGGGGGGGCCGAGGATACGCAGTATTTT. The chain employs TRBV12-3 or TRBV12-4 and TRBJ2-3; 12 positions agree with TRBD2. After removal of 6 bases from V and 6 bases from J, the junction contained 10 bases not matched to a gene. The CDR3 has 16 residues.

This clonotype occurred a few times. The CDR3 DNA sequence: TGTGCCAGCTCACCGGAGGACTCTGGGGCCAACGTCCTGACTTTC. Amino acids: CASSPEDSGANVLTF. This sequence joins TRBV18 and TRBJ2-6; D is perhaps TRBD2 (5 bases). Germline lookup yields CDR1 KGHSH and CDR2 LQKENI. V lost 3 bases to trimming and J lost 0 bases, with 6 bases between them. This CDR3 spans 15 amino acids.

This clonotype was seen more than once but under ten times. The rearrangement uses TRBV2 and TRBJ2-3, with 8 bases lining up with TRBD1. The junction had 1 base not matched to a gene; V was cut back by 6 bases and J by 5 bases. CDR1 SNHLY and CDR2 FYNNEI come from the germline V gene. The CDR3 loop spans 12 amino acids. The CDR3 nucleotides read TGTGCCAGCAGACAGGGGGGAGATACGCAGTATTTT. This sequence encodes CASRQGGDTQYF.

This clonotype was observed many times. This chain connects TRBV6-5 to TRBJ2-7; D might be TRBD1 (5 bases). V shed 5 bases and J shed 3 bases, with 17 bases lying between them. The CDR3 has 15 residues. Germline V gene lookup returns CDR1 MNHEY and CDR2 SVGAGI. CDR3 residues: CASSKRLGAVYEQYF. In DNA form, the CDR3 reads TGTGCCAGCAGTAAACGGCTTGGGGCCGTCTACGAGCAGTACTTC.

This clonotype occurred a few times. Here the CDR3 reads CASSSTGMSSYNEQFF. Here the CDR3 DNA reads TGTGCCAGCAGTTCAACAGGGATGAGCTCCTACAATGAGCAGTTCTTC. The chain recombines TRBV28 with TRBJ2-1; D is possibly TRBD1 (6 bases). The CDR3 sequence is 16 residues long. In germline, CDR1 is MDHEN, CDR2 SYDVKM. The V end was cut by 4 bases, the J end by 0 bases, with 13 bases between.

In its sample, this clonotype was seen many times. The rearrangement joins TRBV10-3 to TRBJ2-3, with 11 bases that match TRBD1. Germline V CDR1 and CDR2: ENHRY, SYGVKD. This CDR3 has 17 residues. V lost 4 bases, J lost 2 bases, and 8 bases stayed unmatched. CDR3 bases: TGTGCCATCAGTGTTCCCCGGGGACAGGGGGACACAGATACGCAGTATTTT. It translates to CAISVPRGQGDTDTQYF.

This clonotype was detected ten times or more. The chain joins TRBV5-1 to TRBJ1-4; D is undetermined. The CDR3 runs 15 residues. Trimming cost V 0 bases and J 1 base, with 7 bases left between them. The germline V gene has CDR1 SGHRS and CDR2 YFSETQ. The CDR3 spells CASSLEAGTNEKLFF. CDR3 coding DNA: TGCGCCAGCAGCTTGGAGGCAGGAACTAATGAAAAACTGTTTTTT.

In DNA form, the CDR3 reads TGTGCCAGCAGCGAGGGACAGGGCGCCACTGAAGCTTTCTTT. It is translated as CASSEGQGATEAFF. This rearrangement joins TRBV7-2 to TRBJ1-1, with TRBD1 matching 9 bases. The V gene end was trimmed by 5 bases and the J gene end by 4 bases; junction bases not matched to a gene: 5. Per the germline V gene, CDR1 is SGHTA and CDR2 is FQGNSA. CDR3 length equals 14 residues.

This clonotype was found many times. The chain employs TRBV20-1 and TRBJ1-1; D gene ambiguous. CDR3 length: 13 residues. Deletions cut 0 bases from V and 3 bases from J, with 8 bases between. Per germline, CDR1 DFQATT and CDR2 SNEGSKA (reference sequence). The DNA for the CDR3 is TGCAGTGCTAGAGATCTGGTCTACACTGAAGCTTTCTTT. Translating it yields CSARDLVYTEAFF.

Ten or more counts support this clonotype. The chain is built from TRBV4-3 and TRBJ1-5; D uncertain. Trimming left V 0 bases short and J 5 bases short, with 11 bases between. The length of the CDR3 is 15 residues. Germline lookup yields CDR1 LGHNA and CDR2 YSLEER. As DNA, the CDR3 is TGCGCCAGCAGCCAAGATGGGGAGACTCATCAGCCCCAGCATTTT. As protein: CASSQDGETHQPQHF.

This clonotype occurred many times. The chain carries TRBV7-9 and TRBJ2-3; TRBD1 agrees at 7 bases. In germline, CDR1 is SEHNR, CDR2 FQNEAQ (reference sequence). This CDR3 spans 15 amino acids. The J segment lost 5 bases and the V segment lost 5 bases, leaving 10 bases of the junction unmatched. The CDR3 spells CASSPGQVGKDTQYF. The CDR3 nucleotides are TGTGCCAGCAGCCCCGGACAGGTTGGCAAAGATACGCAGTATTTT.

This clonotype has more than one count but fewer than ten. The chain links TRBV7-2 to TRBJ1-1; D remains ambiguous. The CDR3 is made up of 14 amino acids. Trimming took 5 bases from V and 6 from J, leaving 16 bases between them. Germline-derived CDR1 and CDR2 are SGHTA and FQGNSA. This CDR3 reads CASSITSRLSEAFF. CDR3 in DNA: TGTGCCAGCAGCATAACTTCCCGCTTGTCTGAAGCTTTCTTT.

This clonotype was counted many times. The V and J genes are TRBV20-1 and TRBJ1-1; D possibly corresponds to TRBD1 (6 bases). The length of the CDR3 is 15 residues. Trimming took off 5 bases at V and 4 bases at J, with 20 bases between the two ends. CDR1 and CDR2 from the germline V gene are DFQATT and SNEGSKA (reference sequence). DNA for the CDR3: TGCAGTGCTCCAGACCCAACAGGGCCGGGCACTGAAGCTTTCTTT. Translated: CSAPDPTGPGTEAFF.

This clonotype was recorded at least ten times. The V and J genes are TRBV12-3 or TRBV12-4 and TRBJ2-2, with D possibly called TRBD1 or TRBD2 (5 bases each). V lost 6 bases and J 6 bases, leaving 11 bases between the germline ends. CDR3 size: 13 residues. In DNA, the CDR3 is TGTGCCAGCAGGTTGAGGGGTTCCGGGGAGCTGTTTTTT. It translates to CASRLRGSGELFF.

This clonotype came up many times. DNA of the CDR3: TGCGCCAGCAGCCTGCAGGGGATGACTGAAGCTTTCTTT. Its translation: CASSLQGMTEAFF. The gene calls are TRBV5-1 and TRBJ1-1; weak D call: TRBD1 (6 bases). Looked up from germline, CDR1 is SGHRS and CDR2 is YFSETQ. Trimming removed 4 bases at V and 5 bases at J, with 12 bases between. The CDR3 length is 13 residues.

The chain couples TRBV3-1 to TRBJ1-1; 8 bases are a match to TRBD1. CDR3 size: 15 residues. Germline CDR1 is LGHDT and CDR2 is YNNKEL (reference sequence). J gave up 6 bases and V 5 bases, and 11 bases lay outside the gene matches. CDR3 nucleotides: TGTGCCAGCAGCTTTCGGACAGGGATTTTTTCTGAAGCTTTCTTT. Protein product: CASSFRTGIFSEAFF.

CDR3 DNA sequence: TGCAGTGCCCCACTAGTCTACAATGAGCAGTTCTTC. Its translation is CSAPLVYNEQFF. This chain links TRBV20-1 with TRBJ2-1; D possibly corresponds to TRBD2 (5 bases). V was trimmed by 6 bases and J by 3 bases, leaving 9 bases between them. Germline V gives CDR1 DFQATT, CDR2 SNEGSKA (reference sequence). The CDR3 sequence is 12 residues long.

This sequence joins TRBV28 and TRBJ2-4; TRBD2 matches at 8 bases. This CDR3 spans 13 amino acids. Losses at the gene ends were 2 bases for V and 8 bases for J; bases not matched to a gene: 2. The germline V gene has CDR1 MDHEN and CDR2 SYDVKM. DNA for the CDR3: TGTGCCAGCAGTTTAGCGGGGGGCCACATTCAGTACTTC. As protein: CASSLAGGHIQYF.

The chain employs TRBV7-8 and TRBJ2-3, with 9 bases that match TRBD1. The germline gives CDR1 SGHVS, CDR2 FQNEAQ. Trimming removed 6 bases from V and 3 bases from J; junction bases left unmatched: 4. The CDR3 consists of 14 residues. CDR3 nucleotide sequence: TGTGCCAGCAGGGACAGGGGACGAACAGATACGCAGTATTTT. It yields the protein CASRDRGRTDTQYF.

This clonotype was observed at least ten times. The CDR3 DNA reads as TGTGCCACCAGCGGACAGGTGAACACCGGGGAGCTGTTTTTT. Encoded protein: CATSGQVNTGELFF. V gene TRBV24-1 combines with J gene TRBJ2-2; TRBD1 matches 7 bases. J lost 1 base, V lost 7 bases, and 2 bases had no gene match. The CDR3 consists of 14 residues. From germline, CDR1 is KGHDR and CDR2 SFDVKD.

This clonotype has at least ten counts. A junction boundary mismatches the germline segment, possibly from a read error. The rearrangement uses TRBV4-3 and TRBJ1-2; weak D call: TRBD1 (6 bases). The CDR3 length is 15 residues. CDR1 LGHNA and CDR2 YSLEER come from the germline V gene. The CDR3 nucleotides read TGCGCCAGCAGCCCCGTTTTAAGACAGGACTATTTTGGAGTCTTC. This codes for CASSPVLRQDYFGVF.

This clonotype was seen many times. The chain links TRBV7-6 to TRBJ1-1; D call uncertain. CDR1 and CDR2 (germline): SGHVS, FNYEAQ. The CDR3 sequence is 11 residues long. V lost 5 bases and J 7 bases, leaving 8 bases between the germline ends. This CDR3 is CASSLKGEAFF. The CDR3 bases are TGTGCCAGCAGCCTCAAGGGTGAAGCTTTCTTT.

This clonotype showed up many times. This rearrangement joins TRBV6-2 or TRBV6-3 to TRBJ2-2, with D perhaps matching TRBD1 (6 bases). Germline V CDR1 and CDR2: MNHEY, SVGEGT. V was shortened by 6 bases and J by 1 base, with 9 bases between the two germline ends. This CDR3 region has 14 residues. The CDR3 DNA reads as TGTGCCAGCAGGATACAGGGGAACACCGGGGAGCTGTTTTTT. Its translation is CASRIQGNTGELFF.

This clonotype was seen many times. The V gene is TRBV3-1, the J gene TRBJ1-2, with D unclear. CDR3 length equals 13 residues. V lost 1 base, J lost 8 bases, and 11 bases lay in between. Per the germline V gene, CDR1 is LGHDT and CDR2 is YNNKEL (reference sequence). The CDR3 is CASSQVLGFGYTF. The CDR3 DNA reads as TGTGCCAGCAGCCAAGTCCTAGGATTCGGCTACACCTTC.

This clonotype was found a few times. This CDR3 reads CASSLEAGGPYNEQFF. In DNA form, the CDR3 reads TGCGCCAGCAGCTTGGAAGCGGGGGGCCCCTACAATGAGCAGTTCTTC. The chain carries TRBV5-1 and TRBJ2-1, with 9 bases matching TRBD2. Per the germline V gene, CDR1 is SGHRS and CDR2 is YFSETQ. Unmatched junction bases numbered 3, after V lost 0 bases and J lost 2 bases. The CDR3 is 16 amino acids.

The V call is TRBV20-1, the J call TRBJ2-1, with TRBD2 identical over 10 bases. Trimming removed 6 bases from V and 12 bases from J; junction bases left unmatched: 11. CDR1 DFQATT and CDR2 SNEGSKA come from the germline V gene (reference sequence). CDR3 length: 13 amino acids. The CDR3 DNA sequence: TGCAGTGCCGAGCCCCTAGCGGGGGATGGGCAGTTCTTC. Encoded protein: CSAEPLAGDGQFF.

The chain has TRBV12-3 or TRBV12-4 and TRBJ2-3; no firm D call. Trimming removed 8 bases at V and 2 bases at J, with 17 bases between. The CDR3 totals 15 residues. In nucleotides, the CDR3 is TGTGCCAGCGGAATGCTCGGGCAGTTCACAGATACGCAGTATTTT. It is translated as CASGMLGQFTDTQYF.

This clonotype was picked up many times. V usage is TRBV10-3 and J usage is TRBJ1-1; D is perhaps TRBD1 (5 bases). The V gene lost 0 bases and the J gene lost 4 bases, with 18 bases spanning the gap. The CDR3 sequence is 17 residues long. The germline gives CDR1 ENHRY, CDR2 SYGVKD. The CDR3 DNA follows: TGTGCCATCAGTGAGTCGAGAATGAGGGGCGAGATCACTGAAGCTTTCTTT. Its protein is CAISESRMRGEITEAFF.